The clone carrying this TCR beta chain was observed many times. This sample is drawn from a study of CD8 T cells in ankylosing spondylitis. From the 5' RACE reads, TCRdb called clonotypes with MiXCR, one entry per CDR3 protein. This table holds about 140,000 distinct CDR3 sequences, roughly 8.3% found once. Germline loops: CDR1 SGHKS, CDR2 YYEKEE (reference sequence). This CDR3 has 17 residues. Trimming left V 3 bases short and J 7 bases short, with 23 bases between. This chain joins TRBV5-5 and TRBJ1-3; D not certain. Sequencing input: synovial fluid, either unsorted or a sorted T cell fraction (not recorded which). The receptor's source is a male donor with ankylosing spondylitis. CDR3 nucleotides: TGTGCCAGCAGCTCCCGTCCCGTAGACTCGGAGAGGAACACCATATATTTT. This sequence encodes CASSSRPVDSERNTIYF.